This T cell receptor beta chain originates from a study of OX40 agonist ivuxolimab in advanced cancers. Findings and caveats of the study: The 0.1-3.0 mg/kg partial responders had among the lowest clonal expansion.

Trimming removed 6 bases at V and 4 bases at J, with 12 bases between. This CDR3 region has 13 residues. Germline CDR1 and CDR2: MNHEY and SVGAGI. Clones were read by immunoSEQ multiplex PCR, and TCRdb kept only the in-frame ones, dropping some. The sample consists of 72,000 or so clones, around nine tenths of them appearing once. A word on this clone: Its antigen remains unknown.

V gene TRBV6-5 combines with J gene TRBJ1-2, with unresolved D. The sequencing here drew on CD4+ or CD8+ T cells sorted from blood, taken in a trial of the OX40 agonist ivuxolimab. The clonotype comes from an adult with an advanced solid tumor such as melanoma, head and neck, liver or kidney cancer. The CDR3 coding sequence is TGTGCCAGCAGACCCGGGCTGCTCTATGGCTACACCTTC. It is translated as CASRPGLLYGYTF.